Sequencing of this TCR beta chain was carried out in a study of CD8 T cells in Susac syndrome. Sequencing of TCR beta covered CD8+ and CD4+ T cells obtained from blood. Patients with Susac syndrome fulfilled recently defined diagnostic criteria for definite or probable disease. The CDR3 is 15 amino acids. Germline V lookup: CDR1 KGHSH, CDR2 LQKENI. Findings and caveats of the study: Clonal expansion was not observed in the Susac syndrome CD4+ T cell repertoires.

cDNA came from around 0.5 to 1 ug RNA primed by random hexamers. Multiplex immunoSEQ PCR targeted 54 Vbeta and 13 Jbeta TCR beta segments. Each CDR3 protein gets one entry after TCRdb re-called the immunoSEQ multiplex PCR reads with MiXCR. The table lists 95,000 to 150,000 distinct CDR3 sequences, roughly 95% of them singletons. In regard to this clonotype: Its target is unknown. Relative to the germline gene, one junction end is altered; a read error may explain this.

The V and J genes are TRBV18 and TRBJ2-1; 8 bases map to TRBD1. Material for sequencing was CD4+ T cells from PBMCs. The clonotype comes from a human donor with Susac syndrome. The DNA for the CDR3 is TGTGACAGCTCACCAGACAGGGGACGGGGAAATGAGCAGTTCTTC. Translation: CDSSPDRGRGNEQFF.